The table lists the clone carrying this TCR beta chain with many counts. Its antigen is undetermined. This related bone marrow graft donor gave peripheral blood on the day of marrow donation. The data are from a study of T cells after posttransplantation cyclophosphamide. Germline V gene sequence: CDR1 SEHNR, CDR2 FQNEAQ (reference sequence). V lost 5 bases and J 0 bases, leaving 11 bases between the germline ends. The CDR3 has 15 amino acids. Study-level results: Tissue-infiltrating T cells from skin or gut overlapped little with blood T cells. Recipient CMV seropositivity and CMV reactivation strongly tracked TRB clonality. Donor-recipient repertoire similarity was low at 1-2 months, rising over year one.

Produced via immunoSEQ multiplex PCR; TCRdb's table is partial and in-frame only. The sample holds about 30,000 clones, and no clone turns up only once. The chain links TRBV7-9 to TRBJ1-5; perhaps TRBD1 as D (6 bases). This clonotype was obtained from a woman aged 60 to 75 in good health, CMV-negative, and a related stem cell transplant donor. Material for sequencing was PBMCs. CDR3 region: CASSTTGGSNQPQHF. In DNA form, the CDR3 reads TGTGCCAGCAGCACGACAGGCGGTAGCAATCAGCCCCAGCATTTT.